The T cell receptor beta chain under discussion was sequenced for a study of T-cell reconstitution after alpha-beta-depleted transplantation in children. Study-level points and caveats: As was reported, about two months after transplant, alpha-beta T cells came from several hundred expanded graft clones. Diversity and T-cell counts at one year after transplant derived mostly from new T cells. Where some patients showed high TCRbeta diversity at day 60, it came from recipient T cells and thymic progenitors that had survived.

The CDR3 extends over 13 amino acids. CDR1 is LNHDA, CDR2 SQIVND, per germline (reference sequence). V lost 2 bases to trimming and J lost 8 bases, with 12 bases between them. Preparation of the TCRbeta library was carried out with unique molecular identifiers. Via MiXCR, TCRdb re-called the PCR reads, giving one row per CDR3 protein. Of 450,000 to 600,000 distinct CDR3 sequences listed, over 10% were seen once; the top ten hold about 2.2%. On this clonotype itself: What it binds is unknown.

The receptor was derived from a male patient between 5 and 17 years old who had a stem cell transplant for acute myeloid leukemia, so the T cells may come from the graft donor. V gene TRBV19 combines with J gene TRBJ1-1; D unclear. Sequenced material: PBMCs, mostly from graft donor cells, taken 360 days after TCRalphabeta/CD19-depleted stem cell transplant. The CDR3 sequence is CASSISFGPEAFF. The CDR3, as DNA: TGTGCCAGTAGTATATCATTTGGACCCGAAGCTTTCTTT.